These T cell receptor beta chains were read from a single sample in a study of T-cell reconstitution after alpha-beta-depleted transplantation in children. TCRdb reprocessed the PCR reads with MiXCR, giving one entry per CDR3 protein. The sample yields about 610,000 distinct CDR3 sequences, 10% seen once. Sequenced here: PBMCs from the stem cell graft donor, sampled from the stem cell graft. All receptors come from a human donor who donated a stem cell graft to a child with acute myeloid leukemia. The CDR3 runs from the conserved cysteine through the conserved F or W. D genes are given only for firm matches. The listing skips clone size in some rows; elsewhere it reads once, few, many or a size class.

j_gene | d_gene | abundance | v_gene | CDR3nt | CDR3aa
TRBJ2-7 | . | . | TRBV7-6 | TGTGCCAGCAGCTTAGCTGGTGGAGTAGACGAGCAGTACTTC | CASSLAGGVDEQYF
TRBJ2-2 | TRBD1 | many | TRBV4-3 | TGCGCCAGCAGCCAAGGACAGGGGGACACCGGGGAGCTGTTTTTT | CASSQGQGDTGELFF
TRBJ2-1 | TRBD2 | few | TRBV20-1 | TGCAGTGCTATCGGACTAGCGGGAACCTACAATGAGCAGTTCTTC | CSAIGLAGTYNEQFF
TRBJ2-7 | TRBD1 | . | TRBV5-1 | TGCGCCAGCAGCCTCGGGGACAGTTATACCTACGAGCAGTACTTC | CASSLGDSYTYEQYF
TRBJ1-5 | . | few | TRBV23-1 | TGCGCCAGCAACAAAATGGGGCAGGGCCTTTTCACTAGGAATCAGCCCCAGCATTTT | CASNKMGQGLFTRNQPQHF
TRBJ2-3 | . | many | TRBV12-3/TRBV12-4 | TGTGCCAGCAGTTTGATCGGACTCGATACGCAGTATTTT | CASSLIGLDTQYF
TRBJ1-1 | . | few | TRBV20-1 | TGCAGTGCTAGACCGCTGAACACTGAAGCTTTCTTT | CSARPLNTEAFF
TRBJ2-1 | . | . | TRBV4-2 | TGTGCCAGCAGCCTCCGCCCAGCCGGCTACAATGAGCAGTTCTTC | CASSLRPAGYNEQFF
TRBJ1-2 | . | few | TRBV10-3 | TGTGCCATCAGTGAGTCTACATCAGGGGTCGGCTACACCTTC | CAISESTSGVGYTF
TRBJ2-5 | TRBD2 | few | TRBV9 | TGTGCCAGCAGCGCAGACCCTCTGGGACTAGCGGGAGGAACGAAAGAGACCCAGTACTTC | CASSADPLGLAGGTKETQYF
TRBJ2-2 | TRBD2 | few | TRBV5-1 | TGCGCCAGCAGTCCGGGGGGGACGAACACCGGGGAGCTGTTTTTT | CASSPGGTNTGELFF